The 7 T cell receptor beta chains reported below all come from one sample, sequenced in a study of blood T cell repertoires in COVID-19. Using immunoSEQ multiplex PCR, the repertoire was profiled, and TCRdb retains in-frame clones only, with some absent. The repertoire holds around 200,000 clones, around nine tenths seen once, with approximately 6.2% in the top ten. Sequencing was carried out using peripheral blood. The receptors were gathered from a man in his 60s who had recovered from COVID-19.

The chain couples TRBV18 to TRBJ2-3, with 8 bases fitting TRBD2. After removal of 6 bases from V and 2 bases from J, the junction contained 10 bases not matched to a gene. This CDR3 has 16 residues. Germline values: CDR1 KGHSH, CDR2 LQKENI. The CDR3 region is CASSTLPAGVTDTQYF. Written as DNA, the CDR3 is TGTGCCAGCTCGACTCTTCCAGCGGGGGTCACAGATACGCAGTATTTT.

The chain has TRBV6-2 or TRBV6-3 and TRBJ2-1; TRBD2 aligns across 8 bases. Germline CDR1 MNHEY, CDR2 SVGEGT. J gave up 5 bases and V 0 bases, and 12 bases lay outside the gene matches. The CDR3 sequence is 18 residues long. CDR3 protein: CASSYSRAGTRGHNEQFF. The CDR3 DNA is TGTGCCAGCAGTTACTCGAGGGCGGGGACTAGAGGCCACAATGAGCAGTTCTTC.

This clone has only one observation. The rearrangement joins TRBV28 to TRBJ2-1; no clear D gene. The V and J ends lost 5 bases and 6 bases respectively, with 17 bases between them. The CDR3 covers 15 residues. CDR1 and CDR2 from the germline V gene are MDHEN and SYDVKM. The chain's CDR3 is CASSPRRVHLNEQFF. In nucleotides, the CDR3 is TGTGCCAGCAGTCCGCGCCGGGTCCACCTCAATGAGCAGTTCTTC.

The rearrangement joins TRBV30 to TRBJ1-2, with TRBD1 matching 10 bases. This CDR3 region has 14 residues. Germline CDR1 and CDR2: GTSNPN and SVGIG (reference sequence). CDR3 nucleotide sequence: TGTGCACGACGTCCGGGACAGGGGAGCTATGGCTACACCTTC. Its translation: CARRPGQGSYGYTF.

Worth noting for this clone: The junction departs from the called germline gene at one end, perhaps through a read error. CDR3 sequence: CASSSGLLLANF. The CDR3 nucleotides read TGTGCCAGCAGCTCCGGACTCCTCCTCGCGAATTTT. This chain connects TRBV5-6 to TRBJ2-3; the D gene is possibly TRBD2 (5 bases). This CDR3 is built from 12 residues. CDR1 and CDR2 (germline): SGHDT, YYEEEE.

J is TRBJ1-2 and V is TRBV10-3; D is unresolved. The CDR3 is 14 residues long. V gave up 0 bases and J gave up 2 bases, with 7 bases separating them. CDR1 and CDR2 (germline): ENHRY, SYGVKD. CDR3 nucleotide sequence: TGTGCCATCAGTGAGTCGAACAAAAACTATGGCTACACCTTC. Its protein product is CAISESNKNYGYTF.

The genes are TRBV5-5 and TRBJ1-6; unclear D gene. The CDR3 loop spans 16 amino acids. Per germline, CDR1 SGHKS and CDR2 YYEKEE (reference sequence). The ends were cut back, 3 bases at V and 6 bases at J, with 16 bases in the middle. DNA for the CDR3: TGTGCCAGCAGCTCGATTCTTGGAGGGCTTAATTCACCCCTCCACTTT. Protein: CASSSILGGLNSPLHF.